The 4 T cell receptor beta chains below were found in one sample sequenced in a study of shared clonotypes between healthy human individuals. Libraries were prepared by immunoSEQ multiplex PCR; TCRdb keeps only in-frame clonotypes and omits some of them. The sample yields approximately 640,000 clones, 55% to 75% seen once. Specimen: memory CD4+ T cells sorted from blood. Subset described: CD45RA-negative fraction. Every receptor here comes from a woman in her 30s in good health.

This chain uses TRBV6-5 with TRBJ2-7; weak D call: TRBD2 (5 bases). Germline lookup yields CDR1 MNHEY and CDR2 SVGAGI. The CDR3 has 14 amino acids. V was shortened by 6 bases and J by 2 bases, with 14 bases between the two germline ends. The CDR3 coding sequence is TGTGCCAGCAGCCTGAGCGGCCCAGCCTACGAGCAGTACTTC. It yields the protein CASSLSGPAYEQYF.

This rearrangement joins TRBV10-1 to TRBJ2-1; 13 bases agree with TRBD2. Losses at the gene ends were 0 bases for V and 4 bases for J; bases not matched to a gene: 3. This CDR3 is 17 amino acids long. Germline loops: CDR1 WNHNN, CDR2 SYGVQD (reference sequence). The CDR3 DNA sequence: TGCGCCAGCAGTGAGTCGGGACTAGCGGGACGATACAATGAGCAGTTCTTC. This gives the protein CASSESGLAGRYNEQFF.

This clone was counted a single time. The chain recombines TRBV6-1 with TRBJ2-3; D is unresolved. Trimming removed 4 bases at V and 0 bases at J, with 8 bases between. Germline CDR1 is MNHNS and CDR2 is SASEGT. CDR3 length: 14 amino acids. The CDR3 loop reads CASSGRGSTDTQYF. Written as DNA, the CDR3 is TGTGCCAGCAGTGGAAGAGGTAGCACAGATACGCAGTATTTT.

The rearrangement uses TRBV19 and TRBJ2-3; D is undetermined. V lost 4 bases and J lost 1, with 12 bases in between. The CDR3 is made up of 15 amino acids. The germline V gene encodes CDR1 LNHDA and CDR2 SQIVND (reference sequence). DNA of the CDR3: TGTGCCAGTAGTACCCCGCGGAAGGGCACAGATACGCAGTATTTT. This translates into CASSTPRKGTDTQYF.